This T cell receptor beta chain appears in the sequencing data of a study of blood T cell repertoires in COVID-19. The overall study: The origin of the acute and convalescent COVID-19 samples was the United States, Italy and Spain. Sample material is recorded as cDNA or gDNA derived from T cells, B-cell-depleted T cells, or PBMCs.

With 6 bases clipped from V and 0 bases from J, the junction kept 12 bases outside the gene matches. Germline CDR1 and CDR2: SGHTA and FQGNSA. The CDR3 contains 17 residues. Original processing notes: The authors estimated nucleated cell counts from reference gene primer amplification. Sequencing used immunoSEQ multiplex PCR; TCRdb keeps in-frame clones, though not all of them. Clone size and the V and J calls come from that table; the DNA yielded D and trimming. Of fewer than 200,000 clones detected, 70% to 90% appear once; the ten largest clones hold 8% to 10%. The clonotype was recovered from a middle-aged man with active or convalescent COVID-19. Sample: peripheral blood. The chain uses TRBV7-2 and TRBJ2-3; 7 bases fit TRBD1. CDR3 amino acids: CASSPRTGRSSTDTQYF. The CDR3 bases are TGTGCCAGCAGTCCGAGGACAGGACGCTCTAGCACAGATACGCAGTATTTT.